This is a list of T cell receptor beta chains from one sample in a study of read filtering for tumor transcriptome and immune sequencing. Each CDR3 protein is one row after TCRdb ran MiXCR on the reads. The sample holds about 63,000 distinct CDR3 sequences, about 15% seen once. The source material was a population of CD138-negative cells sorted from bone marrow. These receptors all stem from a donor over 35 with multiple myeloma. Each CDR3 is given with its conserved first and last residue. A D gene is named only where the DNA matches it firmly. The size of a clone is reported for some rows only, either as once, few or many, or as a class for expanded clones.

>many|TRBJ1-5|TRBV6-5|TRBD1
CASRPRTGRSNQPQHF
>many|TRBJ2-6|TRBV19|NA
CASSTGSSGANVLTF
>many|TRBJ1-1|TRBV29-1|NA
CSEQRADLPEAFF
>many|TRBJ2-1|TRBV12-3/TRBV12-4|TRBD2
CASSPAVRVGRLAGGDEQFF
>NA|TRBJ1-1|TRBV29-1|NA
CSVQEGVMNTEAFF
>NA|TRBJ2-7|TRBV7-8|NA
CASSQSDTRYEQYF
>many|TRBJ2-1|TRBV7-3|TRBD2
CASSQGLAGVGGDEQFF
>NA|TRBJ2-3|TRBV5-1|TRBD2
CASSLGSSGSGTDTQYF
>few|TRBJ2-7|TRBV6-2/TRBV6-3|NA
CASSYGLTAYEQYF
>many|TRBJ2-6|TRBV6-2/TRBV6-3|NA
CASRPPGAGANVLTF
>NA|TRBJ2-6|TRBV29-1|NA
CSVWDIGPSGANVLTF
>NA|TRBJ1-5|TRBV29-1|NA
CSVGDGGSQPQHF
>many|TRBJ2-3|TRBV30|TRBD1
CAWSRTPGQGTDTQYF
>many|TRBJ1-1|TRBV7-3|NA
CASSLMENTEAFF